This T cell receptor beta chain was captured by sequencing in a study of vaccination effects on CD4 cells after COVID-19. Study summary: IL-2 at about 9.7 IU/ml and peptides at approximately 9.5 ug/ml were added to cultured PBMC, approximately 1.9 million per well.

On day 10 of culture, CD4+ T cells were separated out. Infection dated between March and December 2020, before the Alpha, Beta and Delta variants reached the United States. It was two doses of either the BNT162b2 or mRNA-1273 vaccine that participants received. On days 3 and 7, fresh IL-2 medium replaced half the medium. General study findings and limits: The study got few convalescent patients and did not collect any early post-infection timepoints. In the late period after vaccination, infection- and vaccine-induced clones contracted markedly.

Assay: immunoSEQ multiplex PCR; the TCRdb copy retains only in-frame clones and omits some. The repertoire includes around 50,000 clones, 65% to 75% of them detected once, and 5% to 6.5% sits in the top ten. Trimming took 4 bases from V and 1 from J, leaving 11 bases between them. Per the germline V gene, CDR1 is SGHRS and CDR2 is YFSETQ. The CDR3 is 14 amino acids. This clone has only one observation. As yet, its antigen is unknown. The TCR originated in a human donor who had a prior SARS-CoV-2 infection. The gene calls are TRBV5-1 and TRBJ2-5; no clear D gene. The sample in question was CD4+ T cells from PBMCs cultured without peptide, obtained after COVID-19 vaccination. The CDR3 reads CASSPGQSQETQYF. The CDR3, as DNA: TGCGCCAGCAGCCCAGGTCAGTCCCAAGAGACCCAGTACTTC.